The 9 T cell receptor beta chains below all came from one sample that was sequenced in a study of shared clonotypes between healthy human individuals. TCRdb's table, derived via immunoSEQ multiplex PCR, lists solely in-frame clones and lacks some. This table holds millions of clones, around nine tenths found once. Sequenced input: naive CD4+ T cells sorted from blood. Subset indicated: CD45RA+ positively selected. The receptors derive from a man in his late teens or twenties in good health.

The genes are TRBV25-1 and TRBJ1-5; D not certain. Deletions cut 1 base from V and 2 bases from J, with 9 bases between. The CDR3 runs 15 residues. Germline assignment: CDR1 MGHDK and CDR2 SYGVNS. This chain's CDR3 is CASSEWGQGNQPQHF. CDR3 coding DNA: TGTGCCAGCAGTGAATGGGGTCAGGGCAATCAGCCCCAGCATTTT.

The V and J genes are TRBV18 and TRBJ1-1; D gene unclear. The V gene lost 3 bases and the J gene lost 8 bases, with 13 bases spanning the gap. This CDR3 region has 13 residues. Germline V CDR1 and CDR2: KGHSH, LQKENI. The CDR3 protein is CASSPGLRSEAFF. In DNA, the CDR3 is TGTGCCAGCTCACCCGGACTTAGGAGCGAAGCTTTCTTT.

The rearrangement links TRBV2 to TRBJ2-7; D gene uncertain. Per germline, CDR1 SNHLY and CDR2 FYNNEI. CDR3 length: 12 residues. Trimming removed 1 base at V and 0 bases at J, with 1 base between. CDR3 in amino acids: CASSEVSYEQYF. The CDR3 coding sequence is TGTGCCAGCAGTGAAGTCTCCTACGAGCAGTACTTC.

This chain joins TRBV19 and TRBJ2-5; D may be TRBD1 (5 bases). CDR1 is LNHDA and CDR2 is SQIVND in the germline V gene (reference sequence). The CDR3 totals 13 residues. V was shortened by 4 bases and J by 5 bases, with 11 bases between the two germline ends. This CDR3 reads CASSTRVRETQYF. The DNA of the CDR3 is TGTGCCAGTAGTACCAGGGTTAGGGAGACCCAGTACTTC.

The V and J genes are TRBV27 and TRBJ1-2; 8 bases match TRBD1. Germline-derived CDR1 and CDR2 are MNHEY and SMNVEV (reference sequence). Germline trimming cut 2 bases from V and 5 bases from J; bases unmatched to any gene: 4. The CDR3 extends over 14 amino acids. The CDR3 sequence: CASSLTRQGYGYTF. In DNA, the CDR3 is TGTGCCAGCAGTTTAACCCGACAGGGGTATGGCTACACCTTC.

V usage is TRBV5-8 and J usage is TRBJ2-1; the D gene is possibly TRBD2 (6 bases). V was shortened by 0 bases and J by 8 bases, with 12 bases between the two germline ends. Germline V gene data show CDR1 as SGHTS and CDR2 as YDEGEE. The CDR3 sequence is 14 residues long. CDR3 bases: TGTGCCAGCAGCTTGGGACTAGTGGGTCATGAGCAGTTCTTC. This sequence encodes CASSLGLVGHEQFF.

The rearrangement joins TRBV5-1 to TRBJ2-5, with 7 positions matching TRBD2. Germline loops: CDR1 SGHRS, CDR2 YFSETQ. V gave up 5 bases and J gave up 5 bases; unmatched junction bases: 9. The CDR3 sequence is 14 residues long. CDR3 loop: CASSHGLVVETQYF. CDR3 nucleotides: TGCGCCAGCAGTCACGGACTAGTCGTGGAGACCCAGTACTTC.

This chain joins TRBV18 and TRBJ1-6; D gene uncertain. CDR1 and CDR2 from the germline V gene are KGHSH and LQKENI. This CDR3 region has 14 residues. Trimming removed 4 bases from V and 9 bases from J, with 13 bases in between. This chain's CDR3 is CASSLAAEGSPLHF. The CDR3 bases are TGTGCCAGCTCACTGGCAGCCGAAGGTTCACCCCTCCACTTT.

J is TRBJ2-5 and V is TRBV29-1; 9 bases map to TRBD2. Germline CDR1 reads SQVTM; CDR2 reads ANQGSEA. V dropped 6 bases and J dropped 5; count of bases not matched to a gene: 7. The CDR3 covers 13 residues. The CDR3 coding sequence is TGCAGCGTATCTAGCGGGACGGGTGAGACCCAGTACTTC. It specifies CSVSSGTGETQYF.